Below are 5 T cell receptor beta chains sequenced from a single sample in a study of T cell responses to AZD1222 COVID-19 vaccine. TCRdb's table, derived via immunoSEQ multiplex PCR, lists solely in-frame clones and lacks some. The table lists around 80,000 clones, approximately 91% of them singletons. The sequenced sample was peripheral blood, obtained on day 0 of AZD1222 vaccination. These receptors were obtained from an adult in good health.

This CDR3 reads CASSEPGLAGTDTQYF. CDR3 sequence (DNA): TGTGCCAGCAGTGAGCCGGGACTAGCGGGCACAGATACGCAGTATTTT. This rearrangement joins TRBV28 to TRBJ2-3, with 11 bases identical to TRBD2. This CDR3 contains 16 residues. Unmatched junction bases numbered 5, after V lost 5 bases and J lost 1 base. Germline V gives CDR1 MDHEN, CDR2 SYDVKM.

The chain joins TRBV2 to TRBJ1-4; TRBD1 aligns across 7 bases. J lost 3 bases, V lost 5 bases, and 6 bases had no gene match. This CDR3 is built from 15 residues. CDR1 is SNHLY and CDR2 is FYNNEI in the germline V gene. In nucleotides, the CDR3 is TGTGCCAGCAGTCAACTGGGACAGCCTAATGAAAAACTGTTTTTT. It specifies CASSQLGQPNEKLFF.

V gene TRBV7-2 combines with J gene TRBJ2-3, with 13 bases that match TRBD2. J gave up 2 bases and V 5 bases, and 4 bases lay outside the gene matches. The CDR3 extends over 16 amino acids. CDR1 is SGHTA and CDR2 is FQGNSA in the germline V gene. The DNA of the CDR3 is TGTGCCAGCAGCCCCGGGACTAGCGGGGTCACAGATACGCAGTATTTT. The encoded protein is CASSPGTSGVTDTQYF.

The chain uses TRBV16 and TRBJ1-5, with D tentatively TRBD1 (5 bases). The CDR3 totals 16 residues. V was trimmed by 3 bases and J by 3 bases, leaving 15 bases between them. CDR1 KGHSY and CDR2 FQNENV come from the germline V gene. The CDR3 is CASSHNSRDNNQPQHF. CDR3 DNA sequence: TGTGCCAGCAGCCATAATAGCAGGGATAACAATCAGCCCCAGCATTTT.

The chain recombines TRBV4-1 with TRBJ1-5; D is perhaps TRBD1 (6 bases). From germline, CDR1 is MGHRA and CDR2 YSYEKL. The CDR3 is 15 amino acids. Trimming stripped 4 bases from V and 0 bases from J, with 10 bases between. In DNA, the CDR3 is TGCGCCAGCAGCCCGTTGACAGGTAGCAATCAGCCCCAGCATTTT. Its translation: CASSPLTGSNQPQHF.